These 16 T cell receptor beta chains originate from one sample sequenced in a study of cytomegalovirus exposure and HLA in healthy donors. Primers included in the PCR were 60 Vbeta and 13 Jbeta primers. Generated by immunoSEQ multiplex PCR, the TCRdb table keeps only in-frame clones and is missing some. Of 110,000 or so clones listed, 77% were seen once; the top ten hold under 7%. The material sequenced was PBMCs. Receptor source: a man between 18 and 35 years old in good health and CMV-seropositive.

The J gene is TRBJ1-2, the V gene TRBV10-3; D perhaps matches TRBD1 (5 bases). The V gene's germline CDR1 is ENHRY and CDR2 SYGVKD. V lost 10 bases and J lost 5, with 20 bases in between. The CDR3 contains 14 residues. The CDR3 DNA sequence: TGTGCCACCGCCCCGGAGAGTGGGACTTATGGCTACACCTTC. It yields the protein CATAPESGTYGYTF.

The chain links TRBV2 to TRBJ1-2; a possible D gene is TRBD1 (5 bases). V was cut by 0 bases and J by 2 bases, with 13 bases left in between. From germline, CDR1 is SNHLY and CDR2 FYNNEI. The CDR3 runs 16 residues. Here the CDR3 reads CASSEAPGQTNYGYTF. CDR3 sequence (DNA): TGTGCCAGCAGTGAAGCTCCAGGACAAACCAACTATGGCTACACCTTC.

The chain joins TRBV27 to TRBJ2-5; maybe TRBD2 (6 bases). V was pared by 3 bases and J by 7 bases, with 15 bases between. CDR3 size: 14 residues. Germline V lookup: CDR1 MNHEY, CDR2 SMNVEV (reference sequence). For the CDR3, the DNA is TGTGCCAGCAGTTTCCGAACCTTGGGGGGGACCCAGTACTTC. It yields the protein CASSFRTLGGTQYF.

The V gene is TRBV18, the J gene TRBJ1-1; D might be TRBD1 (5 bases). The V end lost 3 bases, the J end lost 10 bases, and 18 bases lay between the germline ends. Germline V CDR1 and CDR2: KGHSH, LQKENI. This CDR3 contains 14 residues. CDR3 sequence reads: CASSPSGKAFRAFF. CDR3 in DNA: TGTGCCAGCTCACCTTCAGGGAAGGCCTTTCGAGCTTTCTTT. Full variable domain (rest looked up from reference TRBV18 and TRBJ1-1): NAGVMQNPRHLVRRRGQEARLRCSPMKGHSHVYWYRQLPEEGLKFMVYLQKENIIDESGMPKERFSAEFPKEGPSILRIQQVVRGDSAAYFCASSPSGKAFRAFFGQGTRLTVV.

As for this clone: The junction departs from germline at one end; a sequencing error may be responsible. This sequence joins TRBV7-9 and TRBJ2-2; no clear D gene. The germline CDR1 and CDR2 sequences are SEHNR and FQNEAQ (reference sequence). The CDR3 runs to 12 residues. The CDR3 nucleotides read TGTTCCAGCAGCCTCTTTACCGGGGAGCTGTTTTTT. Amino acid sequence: CSSSLFTGELFF.

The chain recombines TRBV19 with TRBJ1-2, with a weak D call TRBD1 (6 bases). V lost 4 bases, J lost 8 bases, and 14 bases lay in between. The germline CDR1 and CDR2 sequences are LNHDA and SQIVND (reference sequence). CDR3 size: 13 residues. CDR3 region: CASSTMTGAGYTF. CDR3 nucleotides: TGTGCCAGTAGTACTATGACAGGCGCGGGCTACACCTTC.

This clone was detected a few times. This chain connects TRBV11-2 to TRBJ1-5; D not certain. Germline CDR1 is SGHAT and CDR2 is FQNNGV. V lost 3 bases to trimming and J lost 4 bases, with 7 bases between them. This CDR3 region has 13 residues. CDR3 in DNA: TGTGCCAGCAGCTTTGGAGTTAATCAGCCCCAGCATTTT. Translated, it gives CASSFGVNQPQHF.

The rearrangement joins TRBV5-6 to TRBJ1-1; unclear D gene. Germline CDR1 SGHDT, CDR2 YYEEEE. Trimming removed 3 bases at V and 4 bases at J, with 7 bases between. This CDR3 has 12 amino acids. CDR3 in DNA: TGTGCCAGCAGCTATACTGTCACTGAAGCTTTCTTT. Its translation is CASSYTVTEAFF.

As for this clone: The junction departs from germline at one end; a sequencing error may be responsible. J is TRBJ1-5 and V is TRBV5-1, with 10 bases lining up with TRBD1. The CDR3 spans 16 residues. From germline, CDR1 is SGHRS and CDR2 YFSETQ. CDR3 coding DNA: TGCGCCAGCAGCTTGGGAGGACAGGGGGTCAGTCAGCCCCGGCATTTT. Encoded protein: CASSLGGQGVSQPRHF.

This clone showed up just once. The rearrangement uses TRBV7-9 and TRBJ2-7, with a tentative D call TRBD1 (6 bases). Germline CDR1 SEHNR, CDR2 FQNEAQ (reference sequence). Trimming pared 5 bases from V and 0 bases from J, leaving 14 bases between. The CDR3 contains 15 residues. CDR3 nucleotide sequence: TGTGCCAGCAGCCGTACAGGGATAAACTCCTACGAGCAGTACTTC. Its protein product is CASSRTGINSYEQYF. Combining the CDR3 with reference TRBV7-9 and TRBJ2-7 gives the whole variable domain DTGVSQNPRHKITKRGQNVTFRCDPISEHNRLYWYRQTLGQGPEFLTYFQNEAQLEKSRLLSDRFSAERPKGSFSTLEIQRTEQGDSAMYLCASSRTGINSYEQYFGPGTRLTVT.

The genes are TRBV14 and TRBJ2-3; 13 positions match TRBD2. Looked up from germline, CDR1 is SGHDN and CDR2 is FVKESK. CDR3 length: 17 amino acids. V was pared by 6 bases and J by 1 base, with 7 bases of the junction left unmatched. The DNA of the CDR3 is TGTGCCAGCAGACGAGGACTAGCGGGAGTCGGCACAGATACGCAGTATTTT. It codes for CASRRGLAGVGTDTQYF. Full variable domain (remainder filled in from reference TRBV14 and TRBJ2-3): EAGVTQFPSHSVIEKGQTVTLRCDPISGHDNLYWYRRVMGKEIKFLLHFVKESKQDESGMPNNRFLAERTGGTYSTLKVQPAELEDSGVYFCASRRGLAGVGTDTQYFGPGTRLTVL.

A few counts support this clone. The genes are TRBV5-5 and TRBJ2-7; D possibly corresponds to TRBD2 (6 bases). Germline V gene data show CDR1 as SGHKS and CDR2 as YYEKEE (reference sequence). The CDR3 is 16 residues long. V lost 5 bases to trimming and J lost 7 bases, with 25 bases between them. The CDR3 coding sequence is TGTGCCAGCAGTTATAGCCCTTTTACGGGAGTATCGGAGCAGTACTTC. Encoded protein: CASSYSPFTGVSEQYF.

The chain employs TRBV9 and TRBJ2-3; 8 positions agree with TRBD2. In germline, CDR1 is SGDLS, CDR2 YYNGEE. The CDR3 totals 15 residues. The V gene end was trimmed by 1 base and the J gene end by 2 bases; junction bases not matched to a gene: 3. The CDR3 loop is CASSVSGSVTDTQYF. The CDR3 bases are TGTGCCAGCAGCGTAAGCGGGAGCGTCACAGATACGCAGTATTTT.

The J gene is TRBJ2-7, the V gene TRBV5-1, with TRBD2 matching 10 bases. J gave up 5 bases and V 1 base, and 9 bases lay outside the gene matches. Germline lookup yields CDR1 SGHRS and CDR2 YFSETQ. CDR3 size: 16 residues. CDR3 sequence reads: CASSLSSGRATHEQYF. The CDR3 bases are TGCGCCAGCAGCTTGTCCAGCGGGAGGGCCACCCACGAGCAGTACTTC.

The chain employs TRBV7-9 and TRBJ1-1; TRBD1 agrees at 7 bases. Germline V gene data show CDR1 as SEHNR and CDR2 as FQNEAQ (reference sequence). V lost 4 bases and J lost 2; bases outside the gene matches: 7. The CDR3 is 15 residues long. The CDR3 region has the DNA TGTGCCAGCAGCTCCCACCGGGACAGAAACACTGAAGCTTTCTTT. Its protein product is CASSSHRDRNTEAFF.

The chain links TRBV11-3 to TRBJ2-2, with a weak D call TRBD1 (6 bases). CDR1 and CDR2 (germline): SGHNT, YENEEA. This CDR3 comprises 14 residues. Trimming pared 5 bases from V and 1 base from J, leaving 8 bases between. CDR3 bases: TGTGCCAGCAGCCCGACAGGGAACACCGGGGAGCTGTTTTTT. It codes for CASSPTGNTGELFF.